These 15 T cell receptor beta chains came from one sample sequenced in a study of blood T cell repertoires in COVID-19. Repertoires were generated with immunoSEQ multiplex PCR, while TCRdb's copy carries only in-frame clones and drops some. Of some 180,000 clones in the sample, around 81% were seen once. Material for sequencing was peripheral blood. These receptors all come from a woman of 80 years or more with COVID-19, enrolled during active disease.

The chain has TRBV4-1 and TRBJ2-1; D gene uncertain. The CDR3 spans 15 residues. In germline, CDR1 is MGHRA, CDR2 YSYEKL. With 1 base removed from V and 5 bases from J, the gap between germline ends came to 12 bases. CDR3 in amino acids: CASSQGGSLDNEQFF. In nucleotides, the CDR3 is TGCGCCAGCAGCCAAGGAGGAAGCCTCGACAATGAGCAGTTCTTC.

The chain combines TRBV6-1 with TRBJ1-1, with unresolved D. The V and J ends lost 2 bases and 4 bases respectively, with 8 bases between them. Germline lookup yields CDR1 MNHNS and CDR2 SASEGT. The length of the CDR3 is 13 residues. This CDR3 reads CASSEWETTEAFF. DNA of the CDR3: TGTGCCAGCAGTGAATGGGAGACCACTGAAGCTTTCTTT.

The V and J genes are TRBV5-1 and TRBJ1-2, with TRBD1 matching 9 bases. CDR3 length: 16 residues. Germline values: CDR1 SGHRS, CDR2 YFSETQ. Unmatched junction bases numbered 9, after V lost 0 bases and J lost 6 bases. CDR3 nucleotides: TGCGCCAGCAGCTTGGCGTTACAGGGGGCTATGGATGGCTACACCTTC. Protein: CASSLALQGAMDGYTF.

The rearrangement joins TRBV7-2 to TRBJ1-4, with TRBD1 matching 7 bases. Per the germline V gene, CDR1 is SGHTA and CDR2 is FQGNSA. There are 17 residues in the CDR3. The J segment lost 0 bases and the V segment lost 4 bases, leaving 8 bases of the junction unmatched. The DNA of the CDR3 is TGTGCCAGCAGCTATCAGGGGGGCCTTGCAACTAATGAAAAACTGTTTTTT. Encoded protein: CASSYQGGLATNEKLFF.

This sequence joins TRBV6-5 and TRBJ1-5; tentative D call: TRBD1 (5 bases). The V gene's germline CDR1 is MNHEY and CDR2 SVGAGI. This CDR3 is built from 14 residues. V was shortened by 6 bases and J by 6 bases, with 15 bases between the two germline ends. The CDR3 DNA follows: TGTGCCAGCAGCCTACTCGGGGGGAGTCAGCCCCAGCATTTT. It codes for CASSLLGGSQPQHF.

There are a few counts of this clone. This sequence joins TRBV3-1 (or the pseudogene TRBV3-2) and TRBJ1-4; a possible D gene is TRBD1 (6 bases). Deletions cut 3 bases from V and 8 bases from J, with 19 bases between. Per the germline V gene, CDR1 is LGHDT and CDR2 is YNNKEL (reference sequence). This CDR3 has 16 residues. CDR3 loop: CASSQFGTTYPEKLFF. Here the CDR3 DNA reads TGTGCCAGCAGCCAGTTTGGGACAACGTATCCCGAAAAACTGTTTTTT.

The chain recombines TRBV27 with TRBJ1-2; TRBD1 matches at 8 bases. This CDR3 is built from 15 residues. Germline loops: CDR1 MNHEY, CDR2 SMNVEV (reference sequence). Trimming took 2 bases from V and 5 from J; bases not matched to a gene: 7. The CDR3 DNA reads TGTGCCAGCAGTTTAAGTGGGACAGGCGGTTATGGCTACACCTTC. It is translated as CASSLSGTGGYGYTF.

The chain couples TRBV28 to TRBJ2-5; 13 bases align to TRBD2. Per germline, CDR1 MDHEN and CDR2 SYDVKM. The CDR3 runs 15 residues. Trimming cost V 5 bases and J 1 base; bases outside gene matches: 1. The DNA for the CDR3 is TGTGCCAGCAGTAGGACTAGCGGGGGCCAAGAGACCCAGTACTTC. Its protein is CASSRTSGGQETQYF.

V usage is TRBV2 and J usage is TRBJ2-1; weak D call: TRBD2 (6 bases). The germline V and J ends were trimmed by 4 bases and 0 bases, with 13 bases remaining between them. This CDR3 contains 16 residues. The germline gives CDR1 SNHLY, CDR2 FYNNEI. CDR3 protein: CASSGQRASSYNEQFF. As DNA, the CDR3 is TGTGCCAGCAGTGGGCAGCGGGCGAGCTCCTACAATGAGCAGTTCTTC.

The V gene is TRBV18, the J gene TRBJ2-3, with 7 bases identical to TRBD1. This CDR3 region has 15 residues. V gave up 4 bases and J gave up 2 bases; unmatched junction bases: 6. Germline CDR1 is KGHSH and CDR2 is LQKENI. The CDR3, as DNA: TGTGCCAGCTCACTCAGACAGGGTCACACAGATACGCAGTATTTT. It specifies CASSLRQGHTDTQYF.

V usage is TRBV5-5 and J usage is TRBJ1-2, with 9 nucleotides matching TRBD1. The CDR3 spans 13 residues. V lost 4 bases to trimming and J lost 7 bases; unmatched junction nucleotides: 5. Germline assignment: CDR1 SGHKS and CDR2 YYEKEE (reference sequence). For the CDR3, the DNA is TGTGCCAGCAGCATACAGGGGGCTCTTGGCTACACCTTC. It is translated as CASSIQGALGYTF.

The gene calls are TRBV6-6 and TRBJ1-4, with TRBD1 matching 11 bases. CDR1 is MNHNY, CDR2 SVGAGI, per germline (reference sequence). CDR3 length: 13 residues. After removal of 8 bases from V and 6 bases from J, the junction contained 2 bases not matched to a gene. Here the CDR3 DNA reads TGTGCCAGCCGGGACAGGGGGGATGAAAAACTGTTTTTT. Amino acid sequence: CASRDRGDEKLFF.

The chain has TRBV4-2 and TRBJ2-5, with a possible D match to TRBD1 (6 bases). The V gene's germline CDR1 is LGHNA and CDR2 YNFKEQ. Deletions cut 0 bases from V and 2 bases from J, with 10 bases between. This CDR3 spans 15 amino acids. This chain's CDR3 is CASSQEGAEQETQYF. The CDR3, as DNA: TGTGCCAGCAGCCAAGAGGGGGCGGAACAAGAGACCCAGTACTTC.

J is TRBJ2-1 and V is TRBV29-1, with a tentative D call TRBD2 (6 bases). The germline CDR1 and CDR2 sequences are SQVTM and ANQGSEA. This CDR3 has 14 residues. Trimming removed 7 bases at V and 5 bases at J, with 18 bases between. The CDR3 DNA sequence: TGCAGCGCTATGGGACTGCGGGTCGACAATGAGCAGTTCTTC. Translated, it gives CSAMGLRVDNEQFF.

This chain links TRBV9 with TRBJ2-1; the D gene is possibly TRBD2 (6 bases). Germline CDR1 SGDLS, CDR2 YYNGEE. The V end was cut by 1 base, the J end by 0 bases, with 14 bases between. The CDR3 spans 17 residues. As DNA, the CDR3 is TGTGCCAGCAGCGTATCCGGGAGCCGAAGCTCCTACAATGAGCAGTTCTTC. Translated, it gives CASSVSGSRSSYNEQFF. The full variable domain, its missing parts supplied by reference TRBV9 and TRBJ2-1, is DSGVTQTPKHLITATGQRVTLRCSPRSGDLSVYWYQQSLDQGLQFLIQYYNGEERAKGNILERFSAQQFPDLHSELNLSSLELGDSALYFCASSVSGSRSSYNEQFFGPGTRLTVL.